These 8 T cell receptor beta chains share one sample of origin, sequenced in a study (dated by TCRdb to between 2015 and 2016). The library was made by 5' RACE. The sample was run on an Illumina MiSeq. TCRdb handled the public reads itself, with Q25 trimming in fastp and clone calling in MiXCR, and kept productive beta chains. Every CDR3 protein is listed once, alongside the most common genes and DNA of its rows. Here the sample has 35,000 to 50,000 distinct CDR3 sequences; around 30% occur a single time. Of the sample, roughly 4% falls within the top ten clones. Sequenced input: memory CD4+ T cells sorted from a lymph node. This specimen's cell subset or site label, per the study, means: memory CD4+ T cells, CD4+CD45RO+CD25-. The receptors originated from a female donor with breast cancer.

The V and J genes are TRBV6-1 and TRBJ2-7, with a weak D call TRBD2 (6 bases). V dropped 6 bases and J dropped 2 bases, with 11 bases sitting between them. CDR1 is MNHNS, CDR2 SASEGT, per germline. This CDR3 is 13 amino acids long. CDR3 in amino acids: CASSKERAYEQYF. CDR3 nucleotide sequence: TGTGCCAGCAGCAAGGAGCGGGCCTACGAGCAGTACTTC.

This chain connects TRBV7-8 to TRBJ2-7; D not resolved. Trimming stripped 5 bases from V and 3 bases from J, with 5 bases between. The CDR3 length is 11 residues. CDR1 and CDR2 (germline): SGHVS, FQNEAQ. The DNA of the CDR3 is TGTGCCAGCAGCCCACTCTACGAGCAGTACTTC. Translating gives CASSPLYEQYF.

This chain links TRBV5-1 with TRBJ2-3; D is undetermined. Germline assignment: CDR1 SGHRS and CDR2 YFSETQ. The CDR3 runs 11 residues. The V end lost 5 bases, the J end lost 6 bases, and 7 bases lay between the germline ends. The CDR3 coding sequence is TGCGCCAGCAGACAACAGGATACGCAGTATTTT. It specifies CASRQQDTQYF. Full variable domain (missing parts from reference TRBV5-1 and TRBJ2-3): KAGVTQTPRYLIKTRGQQVTLSCSPISGHRSVSWYQQTPGQGLQFLFEYFSETQRNKGNFPGRFSGRQFSNSRSEMNVSTLELGDSALYLCASRQQDTQYFGPGTRLTVL.

A few counts support this clonotype. The V call is TRBV15, the J call TRBJ2-1, with 7 bases fitting TRBD2. The CDR3 runs 16 residues. Germline assignment: CDR1 LNHNV and CDR2 YYDKDF (reference sequence). V dropped 0 bases and J dropped 7; count of bases not matched to a gene: 9. The CDR3 loop is CATSRDRASGKNEQFF. CDR3 nucleotide sequence: TGTGCCACCAGCAGAGATCGGGCTAGCGGTAAAAATGAGCAGTTCTTC. Based on the CDR3 plus reference TRBV15 and TRBJ2-1, the full variable domain is DAMVIQNPRYQVTQFGKPVTLSCSQTLNHNVMYWYQQKSSQAPKLLFHYYDKDFNNEADTPDNFQSRRPNTSFCFLDIRSPGLGDTAMYLCATSRDRASGKNEQFFGPGTRLTVL.

This chain uses TRBV5-1 with TRBJ1-2, with D uncertain. CDR1 and CDR2 (germline): SGHRS, YFSETQ. V lost 1 base and J 0 bases, leaving 10 bases between the germline ends. The CDR3 runs 15 residues. The CDR3 reads CASSLILGTNYGYTF. For the CDR3, the DNA is TGCGCCAGCAGCTTGATTCTGGGGACTAACTATGGCTACACCTTC. The variable domain in full, completed from reference TRBV5-1 and TRBJ1-2, reads KAGVTQTPRYLIKTRGQQVTLSCSPISGHRSVSWYQQTPGQGLQFLFEYFSETQRNKGNFPGRFSGRQFSNSRSEMNVSTLELGDSALYLCASSLILGTNYGYTFGSGTRLTVV.

The chain links TRBV28 to TRBJ1-1; 7 bases match TRBD1. The CDR3 runs 14 residues. With V trimmed by 7 bases and J by 0 bases, 5 bases remained unmatched. The V gene's germline CDR1 is MDHEN and CDR2 SYDVKM. The CDR3: CASNSGTVNTEAFF. CDR3 DNA: TGTGCCAGCAACTCCGGGACAGTGAACACTGAAGCTTTCTTT.

The chain employs TRBV28 and TRBJ2-3, with D possibly TRBD2 on 5 matching bases. V was cut by 8 bases and J by 2 bases, with 14 bases left in between. From germline, CDR1 is MDHEN and CDR2 SYDVKM. This CDR3 has 14 amino acids. The CDR3, as DNA: TGTGCCAGCCGAGCCGACGGGGACACAGATACGCAGTATTTT. Amino acids: CASRADGDTDTQYF.

Ten or more counts support this clonotype. V is TRBV4-1 and J is TRBJ2-1, with a tentative D call TRBD1 (5 bases). This CDR3 region has 16 residues. Trimming left V 1 base short and J 2 bases short, with 12 bases between. Germline loops: CDR1 MGHRA, CDR2 YSYEKL. CDR3 sequence reads: CASSQGGSVTYNEQFF. The CDR3 region has the DNA TGCGCCAGCAGCCAAGGGGGCTCAGTCACCTACAATGAGCAGTTCTTC.